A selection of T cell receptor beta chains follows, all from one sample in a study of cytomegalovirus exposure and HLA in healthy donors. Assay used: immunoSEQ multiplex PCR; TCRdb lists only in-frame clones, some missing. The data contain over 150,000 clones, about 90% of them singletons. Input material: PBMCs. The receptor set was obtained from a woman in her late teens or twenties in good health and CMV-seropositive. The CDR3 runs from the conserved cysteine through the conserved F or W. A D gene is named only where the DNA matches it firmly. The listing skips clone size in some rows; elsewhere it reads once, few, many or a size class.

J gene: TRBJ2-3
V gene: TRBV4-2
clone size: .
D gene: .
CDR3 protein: CASSPSRGPTTDTQYF
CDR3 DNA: TGTGCCAGCAGCCCCTCGCGGGGACCTACCACAGATACGCAGTATTTT

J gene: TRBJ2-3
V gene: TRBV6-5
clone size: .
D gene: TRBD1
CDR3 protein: CASSYSPGQGIHTQYF
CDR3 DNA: TGTGCCAGCAGTTACTCCCCGGGACAGGGGATCCATACGCAGTATTTT

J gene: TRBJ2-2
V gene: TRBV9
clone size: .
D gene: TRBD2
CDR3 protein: CASSGGLLAGNTGELFF
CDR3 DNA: TGTGCCAGCAGCGGGGGGCTCCTAGCGGGGAACACCGGGGAGCTGTTTTTT

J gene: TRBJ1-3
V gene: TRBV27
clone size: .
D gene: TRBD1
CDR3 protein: CASSLSRDRGNTIYF
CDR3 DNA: TGTGCCAGCAGTTTGTCCCGGGACAGGGGAAACACCATATATTTT

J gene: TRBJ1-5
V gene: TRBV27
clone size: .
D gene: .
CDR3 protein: CASSLSGPQIYSNQPQHF
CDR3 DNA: TGTGCCAGCAGTTTATCGGGCCCACAGATTTATAGCAATCAGCCCCAGCATTTT

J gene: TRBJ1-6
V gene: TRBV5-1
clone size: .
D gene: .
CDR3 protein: CARAWAVNSPLHF
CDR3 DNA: TGCGCCAGGGCGTGGGCAGTTAATTCACCCCTCCACTTT

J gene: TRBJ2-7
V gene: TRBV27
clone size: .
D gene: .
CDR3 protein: CASRQGRYEQYF
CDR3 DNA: TGTGCCAGCAGACAGGGGAGGTACGAGCAGTACTTC

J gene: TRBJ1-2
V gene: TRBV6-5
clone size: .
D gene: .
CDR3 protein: CASSPRRDSPYGYTF
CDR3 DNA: TGTGCCAGCAGCCCCCGCCGGGACTCCCCCTATGGCTACACCTTC

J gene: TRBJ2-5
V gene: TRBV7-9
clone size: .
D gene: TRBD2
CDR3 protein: CASSFRLAQPGETQYF
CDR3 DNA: TGTGCCAGCAGCTTTAGACTAGCCCAACCTGGAGAGACCCAGTACTTC

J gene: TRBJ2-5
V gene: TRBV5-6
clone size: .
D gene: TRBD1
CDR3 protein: CASSFAGGLGETQYF
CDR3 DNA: TGTGCCAGCAGCTTTGCAGGGGGCTTGGGAGAGACCCAGTACTTC

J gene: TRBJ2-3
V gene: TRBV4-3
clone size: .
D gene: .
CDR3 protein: CASSQGGTSTDTQYF
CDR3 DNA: TGCGCCAGCAGCCAAGGCGGGACTAGCACAGATACGCAGTATTTT

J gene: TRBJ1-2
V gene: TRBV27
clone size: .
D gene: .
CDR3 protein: CASSLGTRGGGYTF
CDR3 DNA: TGTGCCAGCAGTTTAGGGACACGGGGTGGTGGCTACACCTTC

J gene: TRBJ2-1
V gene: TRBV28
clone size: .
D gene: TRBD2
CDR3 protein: CASSLPLGREWNEQFF
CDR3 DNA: TGTGCCAGCAGTTTACCTTTGGGGCGGGAGTGGAATGAGCAGTTCTTC

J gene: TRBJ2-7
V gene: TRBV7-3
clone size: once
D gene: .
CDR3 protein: CASSLTGAAREQYF
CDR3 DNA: TGTGCCAGCAGCTTGACGGGAGCAGCTCGCGAGCAGTACTTC